This TCR beta chain was observed in a study of post-analysis software for immune sequencing data. Study-level information: Disease trajectories encompassed relapsing-remitting, secondary progressive and progressive-relapsing multiple sclerosis.

TCR beta cDNA libraries included unique molecular identifiers. The source material, roughly 0.9 to 10 million T cells, gave rise to roughly 500,000 cDNA molecules. TCRdb analysed the PCR reads with MiXCR anew, one entry per CDR3 protein. This sample has hundreds of thousands of distinct CDR3 sequences, with 55% to 60% found just once. As for this clonotype: Its antigen is currently unknown.

CDR1 and CDR2 from the germline V gene are SGHRS and YFSETQ. Trimming removed 6 bases at V and 0 bases at J, with 8 bases between. The CDR3 totals 13 residues. Overall study results and limits: Roughly five TRBV segments, including TRBV5-6, TRBV5-1 and TRBV20-1, were more frequent in patients than controls. When the samples were clustered directly with F measure, those that had been prepared in the same batch showed strong co-clustering. Multiple sclerosis patients had significantly lower normalized Chao1 diversity than controls.

This clonotype was obtained from a girl aged 2-10 years with multiple sclerosis. This chain joins TRBV5-1 and TRBJ2-3; D may be TRBD1 (5 bases). The specimen was blood. The CDR3 region has the DNA TGCGCCAGCAAGACAGAAAGCACAGATACGCAGTATTTT. This translates into CASKTESTDTQYF. Full variable domain (remainder filled in from reference TRBV5-1 and TRBJ2-3): KAGVTQTPRYLIKTRGQQVTLSCSPISGHRSVSWYQQTPGQGLQFLFEYFSETQRNKGNFPGRFSGRQFSNSRSEMNVSTLELGDSALYLCASKTESTDTQYFGPGTRLTVL.